A selection of T cell receptor beta chains follows, all from one sample in a study of cytomegalovirus exposure and HLA in healthy donors. Some clones are missing from TCRdb's copy, which holds only in-frame ones; the method was immunoSEQ multiplex PCR. The data contain some 160,000 clones, 80% of them singletons. The sample comprised PBMCs. These receptors all stem from a man in his forties in good health and CMV-seronegative. Both conserved end residues are part of each CDR3. Fields, in order: V gene, CDR3 protein.

V gene: TRBV21-1
CDR3 protein: CASSKRGTGYSNQPQHF

V gene: TRBV4-1
CDR3 protein: CASSLTSGGVYEQFF

V gene: TRBV21-1
CDR3 protein: CASSKVGAPGETQYF

V gene: TRBV4-3
CDR3 protein: CASSQEPGGNTIYF

V gene: TRBV11-2
CDR3 protein: CASSAWDTQIMNTEAFF

V gene: TRBV5-1
CDR3 protein: CASSLGGGNQPQHF

V gene: TRBV19
CDR3 protein: CASSIVRRNYEQYF

V gene: TRBV27
CDR3 protein: CASSPWTPTDTEAFF

V gene: TRBV5-1
CDR3 protein: CASSLDSPHEQFF

V gene: TRBV27
CDR3 protein: CASSHSRDSENIQYF

V gene: TRBV7-8
CDR3 protein: CASSQNLRQGNYNEQFF

V gene: TRBV7-2
CDR3 protein: CASSQDRESYNEQFF

V gene: TRBV10-1
CDR3 protein: CASSTSRTATPYEQYF

V gene: TRBV4-3
CDR3 protein: CASSQDNQGRQFF

V gene: TRBV10-3
CDR3 protein: CAISEGGSADTQYF

V gene: TRBV6-1
CDR3 protein: CASSENRQRRTDTQYF

V gene: TRBV6-6
CDR3 protein: CASDRDSTAYEQYF

V gene: TRBV6-6
CDR3 protein: CASSREGWGTEAFF

V gene: TRBV11-2
CDR3 protein: CASSLGIGVNIQYF

V gene: TRBV14
CDR3 protein: CASSLSDTQYF

V gene: TRBV29-1
CDR3 protein: CSGTPYARSYNEQFF

V gene: TRBV7-2
CDR3 protein: CASSFGGSGKPEQYF

V gene: TRBV2
CDR3 protein: CASTRWGTSTYEQYF

V gene: TRBV7-2
CDR3 protein: CASSLGRVGPLHF

V gene: TRBV6-6
CDR3 protein: CASSYSVNQGYTQYF

V gene: TRBV7-2
CDR3 protein: CASSLAPLGAGDGGQYF

V gene: TRBV6-6
CDR3 protein: CASSDSTGNYGYTF

V gene: TRBV10-3
CDR3 protein: CAISANQGFSGNTIYF

V gene: TRBV11-3
CDR3 protein: CASSSGLAGAGEQYF

V gene: TRBV30
CDR3 protein: CAWGRAGAGTEAFF

V gene: TRBV6-6
CDR3 protein: CASSSGSNEKLFF

V gene: TRBV9
CDR3 protein: CASSVGVGGKETQYF

V gene: TRBV19
CDR3 protein: CASSDSVGTENYGYTF

V gene: TRBV7-2
CDR3 protein: CASSLGGQISGNTIYF

V gene: TRBV10-1
CDR3 protein: CASTLHAGGYTF

V gene: TRBV12-5
CDR3 protein: CASGLVRGTEAFF

V gene: TRBV10-3
CDR3 protein: CAIRGTDYSYEQYF

V gene: TRBV7-2
CDR3 protein: CASSIDRGTGELFF

V gene: TRBV5-1
CDR3 protein: CASSLGGTGGQNSGNTIYF

V gene: TRBV6-5
CDR3 protein: CASSGKGVYGYTF

V gene: TRBV7-9
CDR3 protein: CASSLYTGELFF

V gene: TRBV7-8
CDR3 protein: CASSKDRGQDTQYF

V gene: TRBV13
CDR3 protein: CASSSTSGRLDEQFF